This entry describes one TCR beta chain. This may come from a read error, since a much larger clone is one base off. The sample originates from a study of blood T cells in healthy people across ages. Primed by a sample-barcoded 5' primer and a J-beta primer mix, a second PCR proceeded for roughly 6 to 12 cycles. TCRdb re-called the 5' RACE reads through MiXCR, storing one row per CDR3 protein. The sample holds around 400,000 distinct CDR3 sequences; approximately 51% are singletons and the top ten take under 60%. Per sample, a minimum of 6 million PBMCs were isolated. The CDR3 length is 14 residues. Germline lookup yields CDR1 SGHRS and CDR2 YFSETQ. The germline V and J ends were trimmed by 4 bases and 5 bases, with 15 bases remaining between them.

Sample: blood. This TCR was recovered from a man aged 60 to 69 in good health. The chain is built from TRBV5-1 and TRBJ1-2, with unresolved D. CDR3 sequence: CASSVEGGRYGYTF. CDR3 DNA sequence: TGCGCCAGCAGCGTGGAAGGAGGGAGGTATGGCTACACCTTC. The full variable domain, with the rest looked up from reference TRBV5-1 and TRBJ1-2, is KAGVTQTPRYLIKTRGQQVTLSCSPISGHRSVSWYQQTPGQGLQFLFEYFSETQRNKGNFPGRFSGRQFSNSRSEMNVSTLELGDSALYLCASSVEGGRYGYTFGSGTRLTVV.